This passage covers 26 T cell receptor beta chains from one sample sequenced in a study of blood T cell repertoires in COVID-19. Clones were read by immunoSEQ multiplex PCR, and TCRdb kept only the in-frame ones, dropping some. The sample includes about 200,000 clones, about 93% seen only once; the top ten take about 0.76%. Sequencing input: peripheral blood. The receptors were sampled from a man aged 25 to 40 with COVID-19, enrolled during active disease.

This CDR3 is CASSATDRGNTEAFF. The DNA for the CDR3 is TGTGCCAGCAGCGCCACGGACAGGGGGAACACTGAAGCTTTCTTT. The V call is TRBV6-5, the J call TRBJ1-1; 9 nucleotides line up with TRBD1. This CDR3 has 15 amino acids. Germline V gives CDR1 MNHEY, CDR2 SVGAGI. Trimming at V came to 6 bases and at J to 1 base, leaving 6 bases not matched to a gene.

CDR3 loop: CASSYETGNQPQHF. For the CDR3, the DNA is TGTGCCAGCAGTTACGAGACAGGCAATCAGCCCCAGCATTTT. V usage is TRBV6-2 or TRBV6-3 and J usage is TRBJ1-5; perhaps TRBD1 as D (5 bases). The CDR3 is 14 amino acids. CDR1 and CDR2 (germline): MNHEY, SVGEGT. The V gene lost 2 bases and the J gene lost 2 bases, with 7 bases spanning the gap.

This clone was detected a few times. The chain couples TRBV6-1 to TRBJ2-5, with D perhaps TRBD1 (7 bases). The CDR3 is 15 residues long. Trimming took off 0 bases at V and 2 bases at J, with 10 bases between the two ends. Germline V gene sequence: CDR1 MNHNS, CDR2 SASEGT. DNA of the CDR3: TGTGCCAGCAGTGAAGCGCCAGGGGGGCAAGAGACCCAGTACTTC. As protein: CASSEAPGGQETQYF.

This clone was detected once. The CDR3 region has the DNA TGTGCCAGCAGAGGGCAGGGTGACTACACCTTC. Translated: CASRGQGDYTF. V and J are TRBV6-5 and TRBJ1-2; D perhaps matches TRBD1 (5 bases). CDR3 length equals 11 residues. Germline V lookup: CDR1 MNHEY, CDR2 SVGAGI. V was pared by 6 bases and J by 10 bases, with 12 bases between.

The chain has TRBV11-2 and TRBJ1-2, with D tentatively TRBD1 (5 bases). The CDR3 length is 15 residues. Germline values: CDR1 SGHAT, CDR2 FQNNGV. V was shortened by 1 base and J by 3 bases, with 12 bases between the two germline ends. CDR3 in DNA: TGTGCCAGCAGCTTAGCCCAGGGTGGGTACTATGGCTACACCTTC. This translates into CASSLAQGGYYGYTF.

J is TRBJ2-3 and V is TRBV9, with 10 bases aligning to TRBD2. CDR3 length: 19 amino acids. V shed 1 base, J shed 0 bases, and the junction held 11 bases outside the gene matches. Germline V lookup: CDR1 SGDLS, CDR2 YYNGEE. In DNA form, the CDR3 reads TGTGCCAGCAGCGTATCCGGGCTAGCGGGGGCCTCTAGCACAGATACGCAGTATTTT. Amino acid sequence: CASSVSGLAGASSTDTQYF.

J is TRBJ2-7 and V is TRBV11-2, with 7 nucleotides matching TRBD2. CDR1 is SGHAT, CDR2 FQNNGV, per germline. This CDR3 region has 14 residues. Trimming removed 5 bases from V and 8 bases from J; junction bases left unmatched: 12. CDR3 amino acids: CASSPRQTSAKQYF. The CDR3, as DNA: TGTGCCAGCAGCCCCAGGCAAACTAGCGCGAAGCAGTACTTC. Filled out from reference TRBV11-2 and TRBJ2-7, the complete variable domain reads EAGVAQSPRYKIIEKRQSVAFWCNPISGHATLYWYQQILGQGPKLLIQFQNNGVVDDSQLPKDRFSAERLKGVDSTLKIQPAKLEDSAVYLCASSPRQTSAKQYFGPGTRLTVT.

The V gene is TRBV19, the J gene TRBJ1-2; D is possibly TRBD1 (5 bases). Between the trimmed V and J ends, which lost 3 bases and 7 bases, there was a span of 15 bases. The CDR3 contains 14 residues. From germline, CDR1 is LNHDA and CDR2 SQIVND (reference sequence). CDR3 sequence (DNA): TGTGCCAGTAGTATCCCGGGACTGTTTGCTGGCTACACCTTC. As protein: CASSIPGLFAGYTF.

The chain is built from TRBV7-9 and TRBJ1-6; 9 bases agree with TRBD1. Losses at the gene ends were 5 bases for V and 8 bases for J; bases not matched to a gene: 1. Germline CDR1 and CDR2: SEHNR and FQNEAQ (reference sequence). The CDR3 loop spans 13 amino acids. The CDR3 nucleotides are TGTGCCAGCAGCCGGGACAGGGATTCACCCCTCCACTTT. Translation: CASSRDRDSPLHF.

This clone has only one observation. The gene calls are TRBV9 and TRBJ2-2, with 7 positions matching TRBD1. CDR1 SGDLS and CDR2 YYNGEE come from the germline V gene. With V trimmed by 3 bases and J by 3 bases, 8 bases remained unmatched. The CDR3 runs 16 residues. CDR3 protein: CASSAAGQAYTGELFF. The DNA of the CDR3 is TGTGCCAGCAGCGCCGCCGGACAGGCCTACACCGGGGAGCTGTTTTTT.

This clone came up once. The V call is TRBV27, the J call TRBJ1-5, with D perhaps TRBD1 (6 bases). V lost 5 bases and J lost 6, with 11 bases in between. CDR1 is MNHEY and CDR2 is SMNVEV in the germline V gene (reference sequence). The CDR3 loop spans 13 amino acids. The CDR3 loop is CASSRTVSQPQHF. CDR3 nucleotide sequence: TGTGCCAGCAGTCGGACAGTAAGTCAGCCCCAGCATTTT.

V usage is TRBV5-5 and J usage is TRBJ1-2; 8 nucleotides line up with TRBD1. Germline lookup yields CDR1 SGHKS and CDR2 YYEKEE (reference sequence). Trimming removed 5 bases from V and 8 bases from J; junction bases left unmatched: 20. The CDR3 runs 17 residues. The CDR3 bases are TGTGCCAGCAGTCGAGATGCGCGACAGGGGAAACTAGGAGGCTACACCTTC. Its translation is CASSRDARQGKLGGYTF.

The CDR3 DNA sequence: TGTGCCAGCAGCTACCCCCAGGGAAGTGAAGATACGCAGTATTTT. Amino acid sequence: CASSYPQGSEDTQYF. This chain joins TRBV7-9 and TRBJ2-3, with D perhaps matching TRBD1 (5 bases). This CDR3 region has 15 residues. Trimming took off 4 bases at V and 5 bases at J, with 16 bases between the two ends. Germline V gene sequence: CDR1 SEHNR, CDR2 FQNEAQ (reference sequence).

This chain uses TRBV2 with TRBJ1-5, with D perhaps matching TRBD1 (6 bases). From germline, CDR1 is SNHLY and CDR2 FYNNEI. The CDR3 consists of 15 residues. The ends were cut back, 4 bases at V and 2 bases at J, with 12 bases in the middle. This chain's CDR3 is CASSGTAVGNQPQHF. CDR3 nucleotide sequence: TGTGCCAGCAGTGGGACAGCAGTGGGCAATCAGCCCCAGCATTTT.

The chain links TRBV6-5 to TRBJ1-1; 10 nucleotides agree with TRBD1. With 10 bases clipped from V and 0 bases from J, the junction kept 2 bases outside the gene matches. Germline V gene data show CDR1 as MNHEY and CDR2 as SVGAGI. The length of the CDR3 is 13 residues. The DNA for the CDR3 is TGTGCCACTGGACAGGGGGTGAACACTGAAGCTTTCTTT. It codes for CATGQGVNTEAFF.

This clone was seen only once. In DNA, the CDR3 is TGTGCCAGCAGTTTTACAGGGTTCAGCACTGAAGCTTTCTTT. Translating gives CASSFTGFSTEAFF. The chain is built from TRBV6-5 and TRBJ1-1; possible D gene TRBD1, 6 bases. V lost 4 bases to trimming and J lost 4 bases, with 13 bases between them. The CDR3 runs to 14 residues. Germline CDR1 is MNHEY and CDR2 is SVGAGI.

J is TRBJ1-5 and V is TRBV4-1; 7 bases map to TRBD1. The CDR3 totals 13 residues. CDR1 is MGHRA, CDR2 YSYEKL, per germline. The trim removed 4 bases at V and 7 bases at J, leaving 4 bases unmatched. The chain's CDR3 is CASSRDRAQPQHF. The CDR3 DNA reads as TGCGCCAGCAGCCGAGACAGGGCGCAGCCCCAGCATTTT.

The chain carries TRBV2 and TRBJ2-3; no reliable D call. Trimming removed 7 bases at V and 1 base at J, with 15 bases between. Germline-derived CDR1 and CDR2 are SNHLY and FYNNEI. The CDR3 extends over 15 amino acids. The CDR3 DNA reads as TGTGCCAGCAAAATAGGCCTAGACGGCACAGATACGCAGTATTTT. Translating gives CASKIGLDGTDTQYF.

V gene TRBV7-3 combines with J gene TRBJ2-5; D might be TRBD1 (6 bases). The CDR3 has 13 amino acids. The V end lost 5 bases, the J end lost 3 bases, and 10 bases lay between the germline ends. Germline V gene lookup returns CDR1 SGHTA and CDR2 FQGTGA. The CDR3 here is CASSRTDKETQYF. For the CDR3, the DNA is TGTGCCAGCAGCCGGACAGATAAAGAGACCCAGTACTTC.

In DNA, the CDR3 is TGTGCCAGCAGCCCCTTGACTAGCAGCGAGACCCAGTACTTC. As protein: CASSPLTSSETQYF. The chain uses TRBV4-2 and TRBJ2-5; 7 bases line up with TRBD2. The CDR3 has 14 residues. Germline assignment: CDR1 LGHNA and CDR2 YNFKEQ. Trimming cost V 4 bases and J 5 bases; bases outside gene matches: 7.

V usage is TRBV5-1 and J usage is TRBJ1-1; D may be TRBD1 (5 bases). This CDR3 region has 13 residues. CDR1 is SGHRS and CDR2 is YFSETQ in the germline V gene. The ends were cut back, 3 bases at V and 6 bases at J, with 12 bases in the middle. The CDR3 DNA is TGCGCCAGCAGCTGGGGCTCGTCGGCTGAAGCTTTCTTT. Translated, it gives CASSWGSSAEAFF.

The chain couples TRBV6-5 to TRBJ1-1; D not certain. Germline V lookup: CDR1 MNHEY, CDR2 SVGAGI. This CDR3 comprises 13 residues. V gave up 8 bases and J gave up 5 bases, with 15 bases separating them. CDR3 in amino acids: CASDATGSTEAFF. The CDR3 DNA sequence: TGTGCCAGCGATGCGACGGGAAGTACTGAAGCTTTCTTT.

The V and J genes are TRBV20-1 and TRBJ2-1; no firm D call. V was clipped by 6 bases and J by 8 bases, with 8 bases between them. CDR3 length equals 10 residues. Per the germline V gene, CDR1 is DFQATT and CDR2 is SNEGSKA (reference sequence). The chain's CDR3 is CSAASDEQFF. CDR3 DNA: TGCAGTGCGGCCTCCGATGAGCAGTTCTTC.

The rearrangement joins TRBV6-2 or TRBV6-3 to TRBJ1-2, with 7 bases aligning to TRBD1. Per germline, CDR1 MNHEY and CDR2 SVGEGT. V was clipped by 6 bases and J by 6 bases; unmatched bases: 7. The CDR3 totals 13 residues. CDR3 in amino acids: CASSPRQGNGYTF. CDR3 sequence (DNA): TGTGCCAGCAGCCCTCGACAGGGAAATGGCTACACCTTC.

The chain links TRBV6-4 to TRBJ2-3; the match to TRBD2 covers 9 bases. V lost 6 bases, J lost 1 base, and 5 bases stayed unmatched. CDR3 length equals 15 residues. Looked up from germline, CDR1 is MRHNA and CDR2 is SNTAGT. The CDR3 region is CASSAKRGGTDTQYF. The DNA of the CDR3 is TGTGCCAGCAGCGCTAAGCGGGGGGGCACAGATACGCAGTATTTT.

The genes are TRBV10-3 and TRBJ2-7; TRBD1 agrees at 8 bases. CDR1 is ENHRY and CDR2 is SYGVKD in the germline V gene. The CDR3 is 15 residues long. Trimming removed 6 bases from V and 3 bases from J; junction bases left unmatched: 10. The DNA for the CDR3 is TGTGCCATCAGGGATGACAGGGGAACCAACTACGAGCAGTACTTC. This encodes CAIRDDRGTNYEQYF.